This is a list of T cell receptor beta chains from one sample in a study of blood T cell repertoires in COVID-19. The repertoire was sequenced with immunoSEQ multiplex PCR; TCRdb's copy has only in-frame clones and lacks some. The sample holds some 99,000 clones, 70% to 90% seen once. Sequencing was performed on peripheral blood. These receptors all come from a woman aged 60-75 years in a cohort sampled during active or convalescent COVID-19. The CDR3 runs from the conserved cysteine through the conserved F or W. D genes are given only for firm matches. Size is stated for part of the rows, as once, few or many counts, or as a class when the clone is expanded.

v_gene: TRBV4-1
j_gene: TRBJ2-7
abundance: NA
d_gene: NA
CDR3nt: TGCGCCAGCAGCCAAGATAGGGGGAAGTTCCCTAGCTCCTACGAGCAGTACTTC
CDR3aa: CASSQDRGKFPSSYEQYF

v_gene: TRBV2
j_gene: TRBJ1-1
abundance: once
d_gene: TRBD1
CDR3nt: TGTGCCAGCAGTCCGGACAGGGTCAGGCCTGAAGCTTTCTTT
CDR3aa: CASSPDRVRPEAFF

v_gene: TRBV7-3
j_gene: TRBJ2-1
abundance: NA
d_gene: TRBD1
CDR3nt: TGTGCCAGCAGCTTGCTCCCGGGACAGGGCTACAATGAGCAGTTCTTC
CDR3aa: CASSLLPGQGYNEQFF

v_gene: TRBV9
j_gene: TRBJ1-1
abundance: NA
d_gene: TRBD1
CDR3nt: TGTGCCAGCAGCGCAACAGGGGGGACTGAAGCTTTCTTT
CDR3aa: CASSATGGTEAFF

v_gene: TRBV2
j_gene: TRBJ1-3
abundance: NA
d_gene: TRBD1
CDR3nt: TGTGCCAGCAGTGAACTGAGGACAGGGGGGAACACCATATATTTT
CDR3aa: CASSELRTGGNTIYF

v_gene: TRBV6-1
j_gene: TRBJ2-6
abundance: once
d_gene: NA
CDR3nt: TGTGCCAGCAGTGAGCTACAGGGCTCTGGGGCCAACGTCCTGACTTTC
CDR3aa: CASSELQGSGANVLTF

v_gene: TRBV5-1
j_gene: TRBJ1-4
abundance: NA
d_gene: NA
CDR3nt: TGCGCCAGCAGCTCCCAGGGAGGGCGGCGTGAAAAACTGTTTTTT
CDR3aa: CASSSQGGRREKLFF

v_gene: TRBV3-1/TRBV3-2
j_gene: TRBJ2-6
abundance: NA
d_gene: NA
CDR3nt: TGTGCCAGCAGCCAAGACAGGGCCTGGATTTCTGGGGCCAACGTCCTGACTTTC
CDR3aa: CASSQDRAWISGANVLTF

v_gene: TRBV19
j_gene: TRBJ1-4
abundance: NA
d_gene: NA
CDR3nt: TGTGCCAGTAGTCACCCGGGGGATGCAACTAATGAAAAACTGTTTTTT
CDR3aa: CASSHPGDATNEKLFF

v_gene: TRBV6-1
j_gene: TRBJ2-1
abundance: NA
d_gene: NA
CDR3nt: TGTGCCAGCAGTGAGTATAACTACGCTGTAACCTACAATGAGCAGTTCTTC
CDR3aa: CASSEYNYAVTYNEQFF

v_gene: TRBV3-1/TRBV3-2
j_gene: TRBJ1-3
abundance: NA
d_gene: TRBD1
CDR3nt: TGTGCCAGCAGCCCAGGGGGCAGGACTGGAAACACCATATATTTT
CDR3aa: CASSPGGRTGNTIYF

v_gene: TRBV11-2
j_gene: TRBJ2-1
abundance: NA
d_gene: TRBD2
CDR3nt: TGTGCCAGCAGCTGGTGGACTAGCGGGGGGGACAATGAGCAGTTCTTC
CDR3aa: CASSWWTSGGDNEQFF

v_gene: TRBV5-1
j_gene: TRBJ2-3
abundance: NA
d_gene: TRBD2
CDR3nt: TGCGCCAGCAGGCTAATTAGCGGGGGAGACACAGATACGCAGTATTTT
CDR3aa: CASRLISGGDTDTQYF

v_gene: TRBV28
j_gene: TRBJ1-3
abundance: NA
d_gene: NA
CDR3nt: TGTGCCAGCAGACAGGGTCTGCGTGGAAACACCATATATTTT
CDR3aa: CASRQGLRGNTIYF

v_gene: TRBV28
j_gene: TRBJ2-4
abundance: NA
d_gene: TRBD1
CDR3nt: TGTGCCAGCAGTTTGGGGACAGGGGGGGGAAACATTCAGTACTTC
CDR3aa: CASSLGTGGGNIQYF

v_gene: TRBV12-3/TRBV12-4
j_gene: TRBJ1-2
abundance: NA
d_gene: NA
CDR3nt: TGTGCCAGCAGGCTCGTGCTGGCGGGGGGCTACACCTTC
CDR3aa: CASRLVLAGGYTF

v_gene: TRBV27
j_gene: TRBJ2-3
abundance: NA
d_gene: TRBD1
CDR3nt: TGTGCCAGCAGTTCTCTCAGCTCCACGGGACAGGGTACAGATACGCAGTATTTT
CDR3aa: CASSSLSSTGQGTDTQYF

v_gene: TRBV7-8
j_gene: TRBJ1-5
abundance: NA
d_gene: NA
CDR3nt: TGTGCCAGCAGCTTAATTAGGGGGAACGCGCCCCAGCATTTT
CDR3aa: CASSLIRGNAPQHF

v_gene: TRBV2
j_gene: TRBJ2-3
abundance: NA
d_gene: TRBD2
CDR3nt: TGTGCCAGCGGGACTAGCGGCACAGATACGCAGTATTTT
CDR3aa: CASGTSGTDTQYF

v_gene: TRBV4-2
j_gene: TRBJ1-1
abundance: NA
d_gene: TRBD1
CDR3nt: TGTGCCAGCAGCCACCTTGGACAGGCGGACACTGAAGCTTTCTTT
CDR3aa: CASSHLGQADTEAFF

v_gene: TRBV18
j_gene: TRBJ1-1
abundance: NA
d_gene: TRBD1
CDR3nt: TGTGCCAGCTCACCGGACAGGGTCGGTGAAGCTTTCTTT
CDR3aa: CASSPDRVGEAFF

v_gene: TRBV11-2
j_gene: TRBJ1-5
abundance: NA
d_gene: TRBD1
CDR3nt: TGTGCCAGCAGCTCTGACAGGGGTAATCAGCCCCAGCATTTT
CDR3aa: CASSSDRGNQPQHF